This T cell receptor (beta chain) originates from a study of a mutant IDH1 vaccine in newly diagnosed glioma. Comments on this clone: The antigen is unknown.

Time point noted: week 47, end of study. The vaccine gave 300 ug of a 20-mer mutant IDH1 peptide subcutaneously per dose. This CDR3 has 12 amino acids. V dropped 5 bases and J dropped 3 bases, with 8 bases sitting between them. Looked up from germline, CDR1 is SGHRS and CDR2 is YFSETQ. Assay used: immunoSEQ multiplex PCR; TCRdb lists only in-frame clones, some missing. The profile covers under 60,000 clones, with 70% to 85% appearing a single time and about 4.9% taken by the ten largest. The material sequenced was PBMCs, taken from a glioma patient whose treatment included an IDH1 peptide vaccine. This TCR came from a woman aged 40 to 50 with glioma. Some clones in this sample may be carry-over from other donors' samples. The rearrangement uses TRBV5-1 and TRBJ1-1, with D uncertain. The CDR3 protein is CASRLSDTEAFF. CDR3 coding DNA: TGCGCCAGCAGGCTTTCGGACACTGAAGCTTTCTTT.